This T cell receptor (beta chain) was recovered during a study of blood T cell repertoires in COVID-19. On the study more broadly: Collection of acute and convalescent COVID-19 samples took place in the United States, Italy and Spain. The analysed material was cDNA or gDNA that came from T cells, B-cell-depleted T cells, or PBMCs.

In the original analysis: Nucleated cell number was recorded as an estimate derived from reference gene primer amplification. Profiling relied on immunoSEQ multiplex PCR, and the TCRdb table lists in-frame clones only, not all of them. The D gene and trimming were derived from the DNA, and the V and J assignments and clone size from that table. The top ten hold 1.5% to 2% of the sample, which has around 190,000 clones, 85% to 90% seen once. Germline V CDR1 and CDR2: SGHTS, YDEGEE. The CDR3 has 13 amino acids. V was clipped by 5 bases and J by 1 base, with 9 bases between them. The chain uses TRBV5-8 and TRBJ1-1; D perhaps matches TRBD1 (5 bases). The clonotype comes from a man aged 18-30 years with active or convalescent COVID-19. The sample consisted of peripheral blood. CDR3: CASRGRGNTEAFF. The CDR3 DNA sequence: TGTGCCAGCAGAGGTAGGGGGAACACTGAAGCTTTCTTT.